This record covers a single TCR beta chain. Naive-designated CD8 cells lacked CD45RO, were positively enriched for CCR7, and omitted terminally differentiated effector memory CD45RA+ cells. The healthy adult donors were HIV-negative and reported no recent acute infections or vaccinations. Per the original data handling: ImmunoSEQ supplied junction-only sequences lacking quality scores, so filtering was different. Measured with immunoSEQ multiplex PCR; TCRdb has only the in-frame clones, and not every one. For V, J and clone size, that table is used; D and trimming come from the DNA. In the table there are hundreds of thousands of clones, 85% to 95% of which are singletons. This record comes from a study of shared clonotypes between healthy human individuals. V lost 3 bases, J lost 1 base, and 7 bases lay in between. CDR1 is SGHDT and CDR2 is YYEEEE in the germline V gene. The CDR3 contains 14 residues.

This receptor was taken from a young woman in good health. The chain is built from TRBV5-6 and TRBJ2-2; maybe TRBD1 (6 bases). Sequenced: naive CD8+ T cells sorted from blood. CDR3: CASSWTENTGELFF. The CDR3 region has the DNA TGTGCCAGCAGCTGGACAGAGAACACCGGGGAGCTGTTTTTT.